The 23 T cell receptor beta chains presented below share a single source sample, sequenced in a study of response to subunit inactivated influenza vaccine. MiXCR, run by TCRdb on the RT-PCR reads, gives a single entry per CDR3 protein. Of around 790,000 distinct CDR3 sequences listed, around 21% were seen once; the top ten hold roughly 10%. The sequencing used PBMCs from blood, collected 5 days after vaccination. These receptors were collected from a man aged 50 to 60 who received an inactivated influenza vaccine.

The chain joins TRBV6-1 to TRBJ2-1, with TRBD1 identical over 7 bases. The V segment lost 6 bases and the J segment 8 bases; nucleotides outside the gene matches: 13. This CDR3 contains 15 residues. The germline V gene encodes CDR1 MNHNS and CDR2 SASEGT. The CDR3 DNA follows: TGTGCCAGCAGGGGAGCAGGGATAGGACAGGATGAGCAGTTCTTC. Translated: CASRGAGIGQDEQFF.

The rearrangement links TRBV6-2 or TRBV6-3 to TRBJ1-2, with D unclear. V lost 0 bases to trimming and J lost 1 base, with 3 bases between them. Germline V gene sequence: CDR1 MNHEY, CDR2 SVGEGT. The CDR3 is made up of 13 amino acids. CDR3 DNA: TGTGCCAGCAGTTACTCTTTTAACTATGGCTACACCTTC. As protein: CASSYSFNYGYTF.

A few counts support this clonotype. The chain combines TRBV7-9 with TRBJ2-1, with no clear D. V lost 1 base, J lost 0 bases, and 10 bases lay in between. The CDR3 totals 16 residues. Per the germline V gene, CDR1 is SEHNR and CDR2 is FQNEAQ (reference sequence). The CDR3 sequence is CASSLVYWSSYNEQFF. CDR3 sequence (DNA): TGTGCCAGCAGCTTAGTCTACTGGAGCTCCTACAATGAGCAGTTCTTC.

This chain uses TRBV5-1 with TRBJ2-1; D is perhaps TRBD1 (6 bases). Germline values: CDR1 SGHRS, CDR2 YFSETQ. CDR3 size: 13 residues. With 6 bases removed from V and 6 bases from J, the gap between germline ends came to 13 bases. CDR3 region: CASNRGRGNEQFF. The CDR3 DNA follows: TGCGCCAGCAATCGAGGCAGGGGCAATGAGCAGTTCTTC. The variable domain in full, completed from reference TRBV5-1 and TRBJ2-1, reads KAGVTQTPRYLIKTRGQQVTLSCSPISGHRSVSWYQQTPGQGLQFLFEYFSETQRNKGNFPGRFSGRQFSNSRSEMNVSTLELGDSALYLCASNRGRGNEQFFGPGTRLTVL.

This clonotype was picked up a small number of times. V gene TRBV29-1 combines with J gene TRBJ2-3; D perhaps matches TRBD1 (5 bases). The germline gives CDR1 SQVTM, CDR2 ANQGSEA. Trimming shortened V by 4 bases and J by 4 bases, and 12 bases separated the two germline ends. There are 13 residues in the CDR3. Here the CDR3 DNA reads TGCAGCGTTGTTCCAGGGATGTCAGATACGCAGTATTTT. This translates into CSVVPGMSDTQYF.

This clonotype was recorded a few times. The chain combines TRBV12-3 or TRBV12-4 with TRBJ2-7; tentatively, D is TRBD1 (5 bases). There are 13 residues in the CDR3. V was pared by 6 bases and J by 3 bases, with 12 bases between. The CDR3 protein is CASRSSTGYEQYF. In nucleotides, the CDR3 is TGTGCCAGCAGATCATCAACAGGCTACGAGCAGTACTTC.

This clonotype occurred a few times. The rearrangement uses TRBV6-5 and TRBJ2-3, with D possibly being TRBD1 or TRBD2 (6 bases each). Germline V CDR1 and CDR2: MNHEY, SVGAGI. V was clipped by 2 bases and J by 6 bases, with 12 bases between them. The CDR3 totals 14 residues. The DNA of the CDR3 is TGTGCCAGCAGTTACGAGGGGGGCGTGGATACGCAGTATTTT. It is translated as CASSYEGGVDTQYF.

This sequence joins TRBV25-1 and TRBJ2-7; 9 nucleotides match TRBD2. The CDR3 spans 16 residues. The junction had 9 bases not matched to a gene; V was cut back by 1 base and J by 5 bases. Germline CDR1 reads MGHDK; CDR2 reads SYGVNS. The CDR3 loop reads CASSEFRRGGVHEQYF. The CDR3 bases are TGTGCCAGCAGTGAATTTAGGCGGGGGGGAGTTCACGAGCAGTACTTC.

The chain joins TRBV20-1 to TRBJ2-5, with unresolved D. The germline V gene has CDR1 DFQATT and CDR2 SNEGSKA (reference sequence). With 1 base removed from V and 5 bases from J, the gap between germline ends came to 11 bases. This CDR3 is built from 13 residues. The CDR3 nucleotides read TGCAGTGCTAGAGCTTCTAGGCGGGAGACCCAGTACTTC. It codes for CSARASRRETQYF.

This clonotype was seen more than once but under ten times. The CDR3 DNA reads as TGTGCCAGTTCTAGCGGGGACTCCTACAATGAGCAGTTCTTC. Translated: CASSSGDSYNEQFF. The chain combines TRBV19 with TRBJ2-1; 9 bases are a match to TRBD2. The germline V gene encodes CDR1 LNHDA and CDR2 SQIVND (reference sequence). V gave up 8 bases and J gave up 0 bases; unmatched junction bases: 2. The CDR3 loop spans 14 amino acids.

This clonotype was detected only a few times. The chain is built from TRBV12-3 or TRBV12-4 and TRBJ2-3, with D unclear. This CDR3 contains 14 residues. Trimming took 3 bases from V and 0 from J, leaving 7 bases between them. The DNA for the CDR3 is TGTGCCAGCAGTTTTAAGGTTAGCACAGATACGCAGTATTTT. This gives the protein CASSFKVSTDTQYF.

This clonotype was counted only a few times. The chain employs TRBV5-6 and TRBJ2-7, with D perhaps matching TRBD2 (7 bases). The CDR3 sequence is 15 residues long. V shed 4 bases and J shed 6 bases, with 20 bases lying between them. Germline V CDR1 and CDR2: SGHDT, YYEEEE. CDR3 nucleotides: TGTGCCAGCAGCCCTGGCGGGGGCCCGTATGTCGAGCAGTACTTC. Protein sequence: CASSPGGGPYVEQYF.

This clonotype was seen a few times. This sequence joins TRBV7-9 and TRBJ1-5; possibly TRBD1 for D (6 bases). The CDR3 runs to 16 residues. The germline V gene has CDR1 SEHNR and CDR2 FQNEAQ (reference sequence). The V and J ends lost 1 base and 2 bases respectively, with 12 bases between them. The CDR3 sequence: CASSLERGVGNQPQHF. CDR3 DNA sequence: TGTGCCAGCAGCTTAGAAAGGGGGGTCGGCAATCAGCCCCAGCATTTT.

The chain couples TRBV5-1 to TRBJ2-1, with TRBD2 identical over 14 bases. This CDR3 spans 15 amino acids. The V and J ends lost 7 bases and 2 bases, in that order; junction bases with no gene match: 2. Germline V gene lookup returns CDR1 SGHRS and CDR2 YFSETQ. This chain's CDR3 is CASGTSGGTYNEQFF. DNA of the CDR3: TGCGCCAGCGGGACTAGCGGGGGTACCTACAATGAGCAGTTCTTC.

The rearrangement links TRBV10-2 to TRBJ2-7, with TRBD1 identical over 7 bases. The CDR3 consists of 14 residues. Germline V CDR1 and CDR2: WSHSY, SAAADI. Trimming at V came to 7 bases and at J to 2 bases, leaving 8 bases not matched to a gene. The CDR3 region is CASNRQGFTYEQYF. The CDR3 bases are TGCGCCAGCAATAGACAGGGCTTTACCTACGAGCAGTACTTC.

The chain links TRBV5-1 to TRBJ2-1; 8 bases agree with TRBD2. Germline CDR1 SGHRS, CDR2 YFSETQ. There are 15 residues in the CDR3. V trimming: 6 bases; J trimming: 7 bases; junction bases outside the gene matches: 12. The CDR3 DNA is TGCGCCAGCAACCTTGTGCACGGGAGGGGTAATGAGCAGTTCTTC. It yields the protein CASNLVHGRGNEQFF. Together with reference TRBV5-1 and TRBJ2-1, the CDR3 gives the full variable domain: KAGVTQTPRYLIKTRGQQVTLSCSPISGHRSVSWYQQTPGQGLQFLFEYFSETQRNKGNFPGRFSGRQFSNSRSEMNVSTLELGDSALYLCASNLVHGRGNEQFFGPGTRLTVL.

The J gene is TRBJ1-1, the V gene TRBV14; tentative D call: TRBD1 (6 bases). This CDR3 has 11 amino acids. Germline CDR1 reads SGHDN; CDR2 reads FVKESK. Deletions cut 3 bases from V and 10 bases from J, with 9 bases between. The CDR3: CASSHGGRAFF. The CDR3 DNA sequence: TGTGCCAGCAGCCATGGGGGCAGAGCTTTCTTT. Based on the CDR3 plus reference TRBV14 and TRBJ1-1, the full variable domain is EAGVTQFPSHSVIEKGQTVTLRCDPISGHDNLYWYRRVMGKEIKFLLHFVKESKQDESGMPNNRFLAERTGGTYSTLKVQPAELEDSGVYFCASSHGGRAFFGQGTRLTVV.

In DNA form, the CDR3 reads TGTGCCAGCAGTTCCCGGCCAGAGATCACCGGGGAGCTGTTTTTT. The encoded protein is CASSSRPEITGELFF. The V and J genes are TRBV28 and TRBJ2-2; no clear D. Per the germline V gene, CDR1 is MDHEN and CDR2 is SYDVKM. The CDR3 contains 15 residues. Trimming pared 4 bases from V and 4 bases from J, leaving 13 bases between.

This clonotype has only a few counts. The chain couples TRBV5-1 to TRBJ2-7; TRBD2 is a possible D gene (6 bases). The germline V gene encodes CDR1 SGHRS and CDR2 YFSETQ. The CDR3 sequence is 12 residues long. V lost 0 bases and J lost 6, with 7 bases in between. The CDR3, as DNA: TGCGCCAGCAGCTTGGGGAGGGCCGAGCAGTACTTC. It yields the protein CASSLGRAEQYF. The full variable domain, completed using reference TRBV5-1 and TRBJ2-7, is KAGVTQTPRYLIKTRGQQVTLSCSPISGHRSVSWYQQTPGQGLQFLFEYFSETQRNKGNFPGRFSGRQFSNSRSEMNVSTLELGDSALYLCASSLGRAEQYFGPGTRLTVT.

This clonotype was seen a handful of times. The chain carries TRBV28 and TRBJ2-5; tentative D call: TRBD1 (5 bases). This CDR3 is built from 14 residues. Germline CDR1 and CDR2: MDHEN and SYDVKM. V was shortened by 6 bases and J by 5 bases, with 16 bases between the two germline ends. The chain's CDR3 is CASSSGAARETQYF. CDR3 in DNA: TGTGCCAGCAGCTCTGGGGCCGCCAGGGAGACCCAGTACTTC. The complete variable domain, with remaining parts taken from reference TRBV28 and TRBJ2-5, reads DVKVTQSSRYLVKRTGEKVFLECVQDMDHENMFWYRQDPGLGLRLIYFSYDVKMKEKGDIPEGYSVSREKKERFSLILESASTNQTSMYLCASSSGAARETQYFGPGTRLLVL.

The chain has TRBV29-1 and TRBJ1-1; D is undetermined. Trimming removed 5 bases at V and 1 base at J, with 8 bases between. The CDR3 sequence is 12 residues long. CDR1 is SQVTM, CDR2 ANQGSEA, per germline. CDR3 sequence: CSVRRKNTEAFF. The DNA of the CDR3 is TGCAGCGTTCGACGGAAGAACACTGAAGCTTTCTTT.

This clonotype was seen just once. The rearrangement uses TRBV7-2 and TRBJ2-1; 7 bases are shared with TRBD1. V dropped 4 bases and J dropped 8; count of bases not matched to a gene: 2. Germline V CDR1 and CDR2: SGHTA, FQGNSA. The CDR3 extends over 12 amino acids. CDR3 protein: CASSWDSHEQFF. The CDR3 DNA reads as TGTGCCAGCAGCTGGGACAGTCATGAGCAGTTCTTC.

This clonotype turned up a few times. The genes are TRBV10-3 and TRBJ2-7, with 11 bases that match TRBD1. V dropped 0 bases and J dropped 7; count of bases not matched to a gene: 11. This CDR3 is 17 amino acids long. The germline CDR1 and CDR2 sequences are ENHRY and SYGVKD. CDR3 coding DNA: TGTGCCATCAGTGAGTCGAAAATCTCGGACAGGGGGCAGGAGCAGTACTTC. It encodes CAISESKISDRGQEQYF.